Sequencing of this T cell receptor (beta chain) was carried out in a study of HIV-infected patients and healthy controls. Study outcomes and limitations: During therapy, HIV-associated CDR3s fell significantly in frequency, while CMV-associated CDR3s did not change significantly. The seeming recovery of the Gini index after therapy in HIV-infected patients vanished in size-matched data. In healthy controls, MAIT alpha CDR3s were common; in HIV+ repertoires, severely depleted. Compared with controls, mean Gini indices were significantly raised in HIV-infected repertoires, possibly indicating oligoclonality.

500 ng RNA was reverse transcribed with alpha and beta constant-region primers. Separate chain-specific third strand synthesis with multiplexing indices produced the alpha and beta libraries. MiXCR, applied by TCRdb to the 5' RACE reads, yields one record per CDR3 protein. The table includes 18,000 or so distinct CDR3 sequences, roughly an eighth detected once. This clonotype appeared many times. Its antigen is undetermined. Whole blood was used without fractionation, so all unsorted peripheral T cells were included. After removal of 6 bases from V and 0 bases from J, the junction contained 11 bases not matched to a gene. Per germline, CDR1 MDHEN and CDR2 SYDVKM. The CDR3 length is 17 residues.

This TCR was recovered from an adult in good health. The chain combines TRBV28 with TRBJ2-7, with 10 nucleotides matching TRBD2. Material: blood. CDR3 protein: CASRFSGGRTLSYEQYF. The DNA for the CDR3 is TGTGCCAGCAGATTTAGCGGGGGGCGGACCCTCTCCTACGAGCAGTACTTC.